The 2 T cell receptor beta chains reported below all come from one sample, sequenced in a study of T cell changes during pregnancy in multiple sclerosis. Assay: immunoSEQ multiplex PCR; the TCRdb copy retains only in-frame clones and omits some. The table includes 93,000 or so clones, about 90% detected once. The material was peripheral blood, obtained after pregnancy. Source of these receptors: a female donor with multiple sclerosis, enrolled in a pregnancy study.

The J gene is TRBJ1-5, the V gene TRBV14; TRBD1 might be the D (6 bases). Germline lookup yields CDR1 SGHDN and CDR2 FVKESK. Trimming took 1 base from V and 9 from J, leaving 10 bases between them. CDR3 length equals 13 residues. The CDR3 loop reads CASSQGRGGPQHF. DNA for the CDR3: TGTGCCAGCAGCCAAGGACGAGGGGGGCCCCAGCATTTT.

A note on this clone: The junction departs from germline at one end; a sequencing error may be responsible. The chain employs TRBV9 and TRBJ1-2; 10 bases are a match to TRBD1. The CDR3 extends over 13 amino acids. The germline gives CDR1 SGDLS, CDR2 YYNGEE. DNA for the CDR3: TGTGCCAGCAGCTCCTCCCGGGACAGGGGTCTGGAGTTC. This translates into CASSSSRDRGLEF.